This T cell receptor (beta chain) was captured by sequencing in a study of blood T cell repertoires in COVID-19. Study at large: Acute and convalescent COVID-19 specimens originated in the United States, Italy and Spain. The cDNA or gDNA used as material had been derived from T cells, B-cell-depleted T cells, or PBMCs.

How the authors handled the data: Amplified reference gene primers provided the basis for estimating nucleated cell counts. TCRdb's copy holds only in-frame clones and misses some; the assay was immunoSEQ multiplex PCR. That table gives V, J and clone size, and the DNA gave D and trimming. This table holds 250,000 to 300,000 clones, 89% found once. This CDR3 region has 16 residues. Per germline, CDR1 SGHAT and CDR2 FQNNGV. V lost 5 bases, J lost 4 bases, and 8 bases stayed unmatched. The source is a woman aged 55 to 70 with acute or convalescent COVID-19. V and J are TRBV11-2 and TRBJ2-2, with 9 positions matching TRBD2. The sequenced material came from peripheral blood. CDR3 residues: CASSLQTSGLTGELFF. The CDR3 region has the DNA TGTGCCAGCAGCCTCCAGACTAGCGGACTCACCGGGGAGCTGTTTTTT.